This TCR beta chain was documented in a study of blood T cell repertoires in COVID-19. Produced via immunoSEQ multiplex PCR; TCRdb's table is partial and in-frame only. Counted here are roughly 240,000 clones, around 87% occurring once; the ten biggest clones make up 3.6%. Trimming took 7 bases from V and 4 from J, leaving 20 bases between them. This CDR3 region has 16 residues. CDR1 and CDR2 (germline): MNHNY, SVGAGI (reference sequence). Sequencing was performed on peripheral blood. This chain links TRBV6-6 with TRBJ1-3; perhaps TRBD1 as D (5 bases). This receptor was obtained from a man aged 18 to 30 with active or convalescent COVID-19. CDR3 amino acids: CASTMASGGGGNTIYF. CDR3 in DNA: TGTGCCAGCACCATGGCCTCCGGGGGAGGCGGAAACACCATATATTTT.